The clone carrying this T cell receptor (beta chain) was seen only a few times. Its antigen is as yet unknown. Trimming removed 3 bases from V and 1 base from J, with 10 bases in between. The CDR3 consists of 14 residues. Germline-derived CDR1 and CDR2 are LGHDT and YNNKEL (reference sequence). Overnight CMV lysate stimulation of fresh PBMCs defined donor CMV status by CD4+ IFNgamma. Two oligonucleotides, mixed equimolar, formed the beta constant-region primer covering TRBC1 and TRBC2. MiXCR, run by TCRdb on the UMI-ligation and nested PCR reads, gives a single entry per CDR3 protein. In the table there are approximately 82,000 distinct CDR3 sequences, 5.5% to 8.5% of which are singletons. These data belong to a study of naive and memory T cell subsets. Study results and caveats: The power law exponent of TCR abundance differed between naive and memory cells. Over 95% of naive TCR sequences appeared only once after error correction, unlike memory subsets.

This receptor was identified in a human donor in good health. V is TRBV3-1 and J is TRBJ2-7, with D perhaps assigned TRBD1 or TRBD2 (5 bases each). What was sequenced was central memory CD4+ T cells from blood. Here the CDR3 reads CASSHLGASYEQYF. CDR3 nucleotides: TGTGCCAGCAGCCACCTCGGGGCTTCCTACGAGCAGTACTTC.